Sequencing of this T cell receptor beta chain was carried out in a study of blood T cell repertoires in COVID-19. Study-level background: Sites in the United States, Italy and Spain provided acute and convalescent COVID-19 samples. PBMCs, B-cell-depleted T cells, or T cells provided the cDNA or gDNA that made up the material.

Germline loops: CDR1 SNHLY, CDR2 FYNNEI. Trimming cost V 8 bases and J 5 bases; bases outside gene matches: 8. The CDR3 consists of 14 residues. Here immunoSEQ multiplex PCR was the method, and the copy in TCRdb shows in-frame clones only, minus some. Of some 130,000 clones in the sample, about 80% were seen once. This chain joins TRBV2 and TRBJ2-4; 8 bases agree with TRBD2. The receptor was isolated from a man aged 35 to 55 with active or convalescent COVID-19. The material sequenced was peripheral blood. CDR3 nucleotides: TGTGCCAGCGGGGGGACTAGTGGGGAAAACATTCAGTACTTC. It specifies CASGGTSGENIQYF.